Listed here are 9 T cell receptor beta chains from one sample, sequenced in a study of cytomegalovirus exposure and HLA in healthy donors. The PCR contained 60 Vbeta and 13 Jbeta primers. Sequenced by immunoSEQ multiplex PCR; TCRdb stores in-frame clones only, minus some. Among about 160,000 clones listed, approximately 75% were seen once. The sequenced sample consisted of PBMCs. All receptors derive from a woman in her late teens or twenties in good health and CMV-seronegative.

V usage is TRBV11-2 and J usage is TRBJ2-5; a weak D match, TRBD1 (5 bases). Trimming stripped 0 bases from V and 4 bases from J, with 12 bases between. The CDR3 is 15 residues long. Looked up from germline, CDR1 is SGHAT and CDR2 is FQNNGV. The CDR3 coding sequence is TGTGCCAGCAGCTTAGAAAAGGGGATTGGAGAGACCCAGTACTTC. Translated: CASSLEKGIGETQYF.

The V call is TRBV2, the J call TRBJ1-5, with D tentatively TRBD1 (5 bases). Trimming removed 8 bases from V and 5 bases from J, with 13 bases in between. The germline V gene encodes CDR1 SNHLY and CDR2 FYNNEI. The CDR3 contains 13 residues. In nucleotides, the CDR3 is TGTGCCAGCGCTCAGGGTATGTATCAGCCCCAGCATTTT. This codes for CASAQGMYQPQHF.

The rearrangement uses TRBV6-4 and TRBJ1-4; the D gene is possibly TRBD1 (6 bases). There are 15 residues in the CDR3. Per germline, CDR1 MRHNA and CDR2 SNTAGT. With 6 bases removed from V and 0 bases from J, the gap between germline ends came to 11 bases. The CDR3 loop reads CASRPTGATNEKLFF. The CDR3 DNA reads TGTGCCAGCAGGCCGACAGGAGCAACTAATGAAAAACTGTTTTTT.

This clone appeared a few times. This chain links TRBV7-3 with TRBJ1-1; 9 nucleotides match TRBD1. V gave up 8 bases and J gave up 2 bases; unmatched junction bases: 3. This CDR3 has 13 residues. Germline values: CDR1 SGHTA, CDR2 FQGTGA. The DNA of the CDR3 is TGTGCCAGCGGACAGGGGCCTAACACTGAAGCTTTCTTT. Its translation is CASGQGPNTEAFF.

The chain has TRBV6-1 and TRBJ1-1; D uncertain. There are 15 residues in the CDR3. The V end lost 2 bases, the J end lost 1 base, and 11 bases lay between the germline ends. Germline CDR1 and CDR2: MNHNS and SASEGT. The CDR3 is CASSETPLGNTEAFF. In DNA form, the CDR3 reads TGTGCCAGCAGTGAAACCCCCCTCGGGAACACTGAAGCTTTCTTT.

This sequence joins TRBV5-4 and TRBJ2-1; 7 nucleotides agree with TRBD2. This CDR3 has 18 amino acids. Germline V gene lookup returns CDR1 SGHNT and CDR2 YYREEE (reference sequence). Trimming removed 1 base from V and 2 bases from J; junction bases left unmatched: 12. In nucleotides, the CDR3 is TGTGCCAGCAGCTTGTCCGGCGGCGGGAGTAGTCCCTACAATGAGCAGTTCTTC. It is translated as CASSLSGGGSSPYNEQFF.

This sequence joins TRBV6-5 and TRBJ2-5; 8 bases align to TRBD2. After removal of 8 bases from V and 2 bases from J, the junction contained 4 bases not matched to a gene. The germline V gene encodes CDR1 MNHEY and CDR2 SVGAGI. The CDR3 loop spans 13 amino acids. The CDR3 sequence is CASRREVQETQYF. The CDR3 region has the DNA TGTGCCAGCCGGCGGGAGGTTCAAGAGACCCAGTACTTC.

The rearrangement joins TRBV30 to TRBJ1-2; D is undetermined. The CDR3 spans 13 residues. CDR1 and CDR2 from the germline V gene are GTSNPN and SVGIG (reference sequence). V was cut by 2 bases and J by 2 bases, with 9 bases left in between. The CDR3 DNA reads as TGTGCCTGGAGTCACGGTTTCAACTATGGCTACACCTTC. Residues: CAWSHGFNYGYTF.

The rearrangement links TRBV19 to TRBJ1-1; D gene uncertain. CDR3 length: 15 residues. The ends were cut back, 5 bases at V and 2 bases at J, with 15 bases in the middle. CDR1 and CDR2 from the germline V gene are LNHDA and SQIVND (reference sequence). CDR3 loop: CASSPSLLPNTEAFF. CDR3 nucleotides: TGTGCCAGTAGTCCCTCTTTACTACCCAACACTGAAGCTTTCTTT.